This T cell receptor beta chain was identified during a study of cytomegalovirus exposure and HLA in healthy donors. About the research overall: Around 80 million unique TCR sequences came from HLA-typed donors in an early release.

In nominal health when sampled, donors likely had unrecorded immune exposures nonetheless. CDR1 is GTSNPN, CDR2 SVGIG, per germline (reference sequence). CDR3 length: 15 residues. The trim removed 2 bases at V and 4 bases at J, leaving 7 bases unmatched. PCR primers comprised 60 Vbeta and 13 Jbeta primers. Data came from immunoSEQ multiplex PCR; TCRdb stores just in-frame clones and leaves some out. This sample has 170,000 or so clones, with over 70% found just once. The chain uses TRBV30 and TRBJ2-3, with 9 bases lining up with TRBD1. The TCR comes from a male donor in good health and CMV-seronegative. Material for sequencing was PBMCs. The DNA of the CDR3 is TGTGCCTGGAGTCGGACAGGGGTGTTACCAGATACGCAGTATTTT. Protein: CAWSRTGVLPDTQYF.